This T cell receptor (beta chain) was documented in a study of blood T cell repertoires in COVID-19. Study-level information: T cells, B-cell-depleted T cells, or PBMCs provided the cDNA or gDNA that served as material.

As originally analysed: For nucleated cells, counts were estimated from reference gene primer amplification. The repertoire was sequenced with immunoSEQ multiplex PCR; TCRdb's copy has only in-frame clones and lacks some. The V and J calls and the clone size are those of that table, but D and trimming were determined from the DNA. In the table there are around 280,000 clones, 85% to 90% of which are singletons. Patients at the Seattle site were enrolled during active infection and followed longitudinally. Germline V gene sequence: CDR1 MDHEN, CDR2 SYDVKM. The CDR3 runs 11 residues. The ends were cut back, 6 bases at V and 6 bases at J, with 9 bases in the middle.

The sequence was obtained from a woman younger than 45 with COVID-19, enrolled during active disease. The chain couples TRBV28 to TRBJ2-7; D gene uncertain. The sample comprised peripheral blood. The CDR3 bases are TGTGCCAGCAGCCTCCGTAGCGAGCAGTACTTC. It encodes CASSLRSEQYF.